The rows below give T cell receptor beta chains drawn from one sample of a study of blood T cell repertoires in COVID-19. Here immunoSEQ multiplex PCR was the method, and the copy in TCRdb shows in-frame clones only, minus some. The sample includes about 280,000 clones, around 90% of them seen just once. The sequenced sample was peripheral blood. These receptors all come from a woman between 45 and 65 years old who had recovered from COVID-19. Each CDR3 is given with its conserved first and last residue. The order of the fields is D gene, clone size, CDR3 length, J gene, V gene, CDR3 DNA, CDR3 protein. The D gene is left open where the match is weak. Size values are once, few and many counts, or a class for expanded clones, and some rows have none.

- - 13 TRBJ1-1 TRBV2 TGTGCCAGCAGCCCGGGGGGGTGGACTGAAGCTTTCTTT CASSPGGWTEAFF
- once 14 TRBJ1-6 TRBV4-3 TGCGCCAGCAGCCCCGGGACTGATAATTCACCCCTCCACTTT CASSPGTDNSPLHF
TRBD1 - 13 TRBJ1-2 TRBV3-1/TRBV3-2 TGTGCCAGCAGCCGGGGACAGGGGTATGGCTACACCTTC CASSRGQGYGYTF
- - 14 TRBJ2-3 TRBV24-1 TGTGCCACCGGCGGGGACGGATACACAGATACGCAGTATTTT CATGGDGYTDTQYF
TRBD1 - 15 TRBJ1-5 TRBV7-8 TGTGCCAGCAGGGAACAGGGGGGGAGCAATCAGCCCCAGCATTTT CASREQGGSNQPQHF
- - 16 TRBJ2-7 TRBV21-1 TGTGCCAGCAGCAAAGACAAGAGGGTCTACTCCTACGAGCAGTACTTC CASSKDKRVYSYEQYF
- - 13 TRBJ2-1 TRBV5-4 TGTGCCAGCAGCTTGGCGGAAGGGGGAAATCGGTTCTTC CASSLAEGGNRFF
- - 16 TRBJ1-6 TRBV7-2 TGTGCCAGCACCCGAAAGACAGTTTCGCCAGGTTCACCCCTCCACTTT CASTRKTVSPGSPLHF
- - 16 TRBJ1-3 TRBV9 TGTGCCAGCAGCGTCACAGGTAGTGGCTCTGGAAACACCATATATTTT CASSVTGSGSGNTIYF
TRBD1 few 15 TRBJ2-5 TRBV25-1 TGTGCCAGCAGACGGGACAGGGTTGTTTCAGAGACCCAGTACTTC CASRRDRVVSETQYF
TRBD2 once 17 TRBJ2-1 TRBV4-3 TGCGCCAGCAGCCATCAACTTAGACTAGCGGGAGCCGGTGAGCAGTTCTTC CASSHQLRLAGAGEQFF
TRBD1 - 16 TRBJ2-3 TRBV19 TGTGCCAGTAGTATAGGGGGGGACAGGGGCACAGATACGCAGTATTTT CASSIGGDRGTDTQYF
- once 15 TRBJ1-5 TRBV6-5 TGTGCCAGCAGTAAGGGGCTCGTCGGCAATCAGCCCCAGCATTTT CASSKGLVGNQPQHF
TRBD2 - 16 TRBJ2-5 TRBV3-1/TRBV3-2 TGTGCCAGCAGCCAGGGGGGGACTAGCGGCCAAGAGACCCAGTACTTC CASSQGGTSGQETQYF
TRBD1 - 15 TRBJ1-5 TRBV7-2 TGTGCCAGCAGCTCGACAGGGACTAGCAATCAGCCCCAGCATTTT CASSSTGTSNQPQHF
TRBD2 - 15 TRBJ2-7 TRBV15 TGTGCCACCAGCACCACTAGCGGGGGCTCCTACGAGCAGTACTTC CATSTTSGGSYEQYF